The 20 T cell receptor beta chains listed next were all sequenced from one sample in a study of blood T cell repertoires in COVID-19. Profiling relied on immunoSEQ multiplex PCR, and the TCRdb table lists in-frame clones only, not all of them. The table lists some 120,000 clones, about 80% of them singletons. The sequenced sample was peripheral blood. The receptors derive from a human donor in a cohort sampled during active COVID-19.

This clone was seen just once. The chain couples TRBV18 to TRBJ1-4, with D perhaps matching TRBD1 (6 bases). The CDR3 loop spans 15 amino acids. CDR1 KGHSH and CDR2 LQKENI come from the germline V gene. Trimming took off 0 bases at V and 8 bases at J, with 13 bases between the two ends. CDR3 sequence reads: CASSPPLGAREKLFF. The CDR3 region has the DNA TGTGCCAGCTCACCACCGCTGGGGGCGCGCGAAAAACTGTTTTTT.

V gene TRBV18 combines with J gene TRBJ2-3, with D unresolved. The V gene's germline CDR1 is KGHSH and CDR2 LQKENI. The CDR3 loop spans 14 amino acids. V was clipped by 0 bases and J by 0 bases, with 4 bases between them. The CDR3 loop reads CASSPPGSTDTQYF. CDR3 in DNA: TGTGCCAGCTCACCACCCGGGAGCACAGATACGCAGTATTTT.

This clone was observed a single time. The gene calls are TRBV5-6 and TRBJ1-1, with D unresolved. Deletions cut 2 bases from V and 6 bases from J, with 11 bases between. The CDR3 totals 13 residues. CDR1 is SGHDT and CDR2 is YYEEEE in the germline V gene. CDR3 loop: CASSFYQEAEAFF. In nucleotides, the CDR3 is TGTGCCAGCAGCTTCTACCAGGAGGCTGAAGCTTTCTTT.

The chain links TRBV10-3 to TRBJ1-2; 7 bases are a match to TRBD1. V trimming: 5 bases; J trimming: 0 bases; junction bases outside the gene matches: 6. The CDR3 has 15 residues. Per germline, CDR1 ENHRY and CDR2 SYGVKD. CDR3 amino acids: CAISRDRSPNYGYTF. The CDR3 bases are TGTGCCATCAGTCGGGACAGATCACCTAACTATGGCTACACCTTC.

The chain links TRBV6-2 or TRBV6-3 to TRBJ2-1; 9 bases match TRBD1. The V gene end was trimmed by 5 bases and the J gene end by 4 bases; junction bases not matched to a gene: 6. CDR1 is MNHEY, CDR2 SVGEGT, per germline. CDR3 length: 15 residues. DNA of the CDR3: TGTGCCAGCAGTATACAGGGGGCGGCTTACAATGAGCAGTTCTTC. Amino acid sequence: CASSIQGAAYNEQFF.

This chain connects TRBV6-5 to TRBJ1-5, with 7 positions matching TRBD1. Germline CDR1 is MNHEY and CDR2 is SVGAGI. The ends lost 6 bases at V and 8 bases at J; junction bases unmatched: 7. CDR3 length equals 13 residues. The CDR3 here is CASRKQGWEPQHF. Written as DNA, the CDR3 is TGTGCCAGCAGGAAACAGGGGTGGGAGCCCCAGCATTTT.

The rearrangement uses TRBV5-1 and TRBJ1-1; tentatively, D is TRBD1 (5 bases). Trimming took 0 bases from V and 8 from J, leaving 14 bases between them. This CDR3 region has 14 residues. From germline, CDR1 is SGHRS and CDR2 YFSETQ. CDR3 sequence: CASSLAQGRGEAFF. DNA of the CDR3: TGCGCCAGCAGCTTGGCTCAGGGAAGGGGAGAAGCTTTCTTT.

Notes on this clone: The sample carries other DNA sequences with the same CDR3. V and J are TRBV9 and TRBJ1-1, with no clear D. This CDR3 spans 13 amino acids. In germline, CDR1 is SGDLS, CDR2 YYNGEE. V gave up 3 bases and J gave up 2 bases, with 8 bases separating them. Written as DNA, the CDR3 is TGTGCCAGCAGCGCTCAAAGCAACACTGAAGCTTTCTTT. Translation: CASSAQSNTEAFF.

The chain uses TRBV11-2 and TRBJ2-5, with D perhaps matching TRBD2 (6 bases). V was clipped by 5 bases and J by 1 base, with 17 bases between them. The CDR3 sequence is 16 residues long. Germline lookup yields CDR1 SGHAT and CDR2 FQNNGV. The CDR3 sequence is CASSPWGGAPQETQYF. In DNA form, the CDR3 reads TGTGCCAGCAGCCCCTGGGGCGGGGCCCCCCAAGAGACCCAGTACTTC.

V is TRBV5-1 and J is TRBJ2-3; 10 bases are shared with TRBD2. Germline V gene sequence: CDR1 SGHRS, CDR2 YFSETQ. The CDR3 has 15 residues. The junction had 6 bases not matched to a gene; V was cut back by 4 bases and J by 4 bases. For the CDR3, the DNA is TGCGCCAGCAGCATCACTAGCGGGGTCTCAGATACGCAGTATTTT. This sequence encodes CASSITSGVSDTQYF.

The chain joins TRBV4-3 to TRBJ1-1, with D possibly matching TRBD1 (6 bases). Germline CDR1 LGHNA, CDR2 YSLEER. Deletions cut 1 base from V and 1 base from J, with 25 bases between. The CDR3 is 20 residues long. As DNA, the CDR3 is TGCGCCAGCAGCCAAGCTTACCGGCAGGGGCCTTCTGTTTGGAACACTGAAGCTTTCTTT. This codes for CASSQAYRQGPSVWNTEAFF.

The chain employs TRBV7-9 and TRBJ1-4; 11 positions agree with TRBD1. Germline V lookup: CDR1 SEHNR, CDR2 FQNEAQ (reference sequence). The trim removed 4 bases at V and 4 bases at J, leaving 8 bases unmatched. The CDR3 has 17 amino acids. The DNA for the CDR3 is TGTGCCAGCAGCTCTGGGACAGGGGGAAACTATAATGAAAAACTGTTTTTT. This codes for CASSSGTGGNYNEKLFF.

The J gene is TRBJ2-7, the V gene TRBV10-2; D call uncertain. This CDR3 has 18 residues. V lost 2 bases to trimming and J lost 4 bases, with 24 bases between them. CDR1 is WSHSY and CDR2 is SAAADI in the germline V gene. CDR3 loop: CASSEDSPILTRLYEQYF. The CDR3, as DNA: TGCGCCAGCAGTGAGGATTCCCCTATATTGACAAGGCTATACGAGCAGTACTTC.

The J gene is TRBJ2-7, the V gene TRBV9; possibly TRBD1 for D (5 bases). Germline CDR1 and CDR2: SGDLS and YYNGEE. The length of the CDR3 is 16 residues. With 0 bases removed from V and 5 bases from J, the gap between germline ends came to 18 bases. CDR3 DNA sequence: TGTGCCAGCAGCGTAGACCCACAGGCGCGCGGCCACGAGCAGTACTTC. Its protein is CASSVDPQARGHEQYF.

The chain couples TRBV19 to TRBJ2-6; D gene ambiguous. Germline CDR1 LNHDA, CDR2 SQIVND (reference sequence). This CDR3 spans 14 amino acids. V lost 5 bases and J 0 bases, leaving 5 bases between the germline ends. The CDR3 coding sequence is TGTGCCAGTAGTCAGGTCTCTGGGGCCAACGTCCTGACTTTC. Its translation: CASSQVSGANVLTF.

This chain links TRBV5-5 with TRBJ2-7; 7 bases are shared with TRBD1. V was clipped by 1 base and J by 0 bases; unmatched bases: 13. CDR1 SGHKS and CDR2 YYEKEE come from the germline V gene (reference sequence). This CDR3 spans 18 amino acids. The CDR3 region is CASSLFRQDRSTSYEQYF. CDR3 DNA sequence: TGTGCCAGCAGCTTGTTTCGTCAGGACAGGTCAACCTCCTACGAGCAGTACTTC.

The genes are TRBV14 and TRBJ1-4, with no clear D. CDR3 length equals 14 residues. Germline CDR1 SGHDN, CDR2 FVKESK. With 3 bases removed from V and 12 bases from J, the gap between germline ends came to 17 bases. CDR3 nucleotide sequence: TGTGCCAGCAGCCACAACATACCGGGAAACGAACTGTTTTTT. It translates to CASSHNIPGNELFF.

The chain uses TRBV28 and TRBJ2-3; a weak D match, TRBD2 (6 bases). Between the trimmed V and J ends, which lost 4 bases and 4 bases, there was a span of 12 bases. The CDR3 is made up of 14 amino acids. The germline CDR1 and CDR2 sequences are MDHEN and SYDVKM. DNA of the CDR3: TGTGCCAGCAGTTCGGGAGTCCTCGCAGATACGCAGTATTTT. Amino acids: CASSSGVLADTQYF.

This clone has a single count. The chain joins TRBV7-9 to TRBJ1-4; 8 bases fit TRBD1. Looked up from germline, CDR1 is SEHNR and CDR2 is FQNEAQ (reference sequence). The CDR3 totals 14 residues. The V segment lost 5 bases and the J segment 8 bases; nucleotides outside the gene matches: 7. This CDR3 reads CASSRTGLGEKLFF. The CDR3 DNA follows: TGTGCCAGCAGCCGGACAGGGCTCGGGGAAAAACTGTTTTTT.

V is TRBV6-5 and J is TRBJ2-2, with TRBD2 matching over 8 bases. Germline lookup yields CDR1 MNHEY and CDR2 SVGAGI. This CDR3 spans 15 amino acids. V trimming: 8 bases; J trimming: 0 bases; junction bases outside the gene matches: 5. CDR3 loop: CASPPGLANTGELFF. The CDR3 DNA follows: TGTGCCAGCCCACCGGGACTAGCGAACACCGGGGAGCTGTTTTTT.